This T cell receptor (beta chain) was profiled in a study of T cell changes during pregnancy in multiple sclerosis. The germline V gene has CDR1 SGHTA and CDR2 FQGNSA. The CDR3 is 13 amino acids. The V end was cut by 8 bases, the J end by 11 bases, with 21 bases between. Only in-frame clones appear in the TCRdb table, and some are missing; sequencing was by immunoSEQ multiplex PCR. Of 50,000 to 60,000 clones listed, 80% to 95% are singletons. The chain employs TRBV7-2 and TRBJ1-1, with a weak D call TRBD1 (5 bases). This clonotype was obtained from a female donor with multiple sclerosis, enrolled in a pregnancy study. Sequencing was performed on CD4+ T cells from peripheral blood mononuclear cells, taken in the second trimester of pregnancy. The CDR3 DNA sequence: TGTGCCAGCTTAAACTACGGGGGTCACGCGGCTTTCTTT. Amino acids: CASLNYGGHAAFF.